The rows below give T cell receptor beta chains drawn from one sample of a study of beta chain features in type 1 diabetes. Generated by immunoSEQ multiplex PCR, the TCRdb table keeps only in-frame clones and is missing some. The sample contains roughly 240,000 clones, around 68% of which appear only once. Material: naive CD4+ T cells from blood. Receptor source: a man aged 25-45 years in good health. CDR3s leave out the opening cysteine and the closing phenylalanine or tryptophan. The D gene is left open where the match is weak.

CDR3: ASSYVSKQY
D: -
V: TRBV6-5
J: TRBJ2-7

CDR3: ASSLIEDEQF
D: -
V: TRBV5-1
J: TRBJ2-1

CDR3: ASSLRPGEGAQY
D: -
V: TRBV14
J: TRBJ2-3

CDR3: ASSEGRRRSEQY
D: -
V: TRBV25-1
J: -

CDR3: ASFRELTDTQY
D: -
V: TRBV2
J: TRBJ2-3

CDR3: SVRLAAKETQY
D: -
V: TRBV29-1
J: TRBJ2-5

CDR3: ASSPPGPHYEQY
D: -
V: TRBV28
J: TRBJ2-7

CDR3: ASSYSGGGGYEQY
D: TRBD2
V: TRBV6-5
J: TRBJ2-7

CDR3: SVWTGVEAF
D: TRBD1
V: TRBV29-1
J: TRBJ1-1

CDR3: ASSQWGDTGELF
D: -
V: TRBV7-8
J: TRBJ2-2

CDR3: AQQTGTGTDTQY
D: TRBD1
V: TRBV30
J: TRBJ2-3

CDR3: ASRPPQGAKETQY
D: TRBD1
V: TRBV25-1
J: TRBJ2-5

CDR3: ASSLALATSTDTQY
D: -
V: TRBV7-9
J: TRBJ2-3

CDR3: ASTSAVPLEQY
D: -
V: TRBV7-9
J: TRBJ2-7

CDR3: ASNRVAEAF
D: -
V: TRBV2
J: TRBJ1-1

CDR3: SVARGSNQPQH
D: -
V: TRBV29-1
J: TRBJ1-5

CDR3: SVGFPPVGGANVLT
D: -
V: TRBV29-1
J: TRBJ2-6

CDR3: ASSPPGKTYEQY
D: -
V: TRBV7-2
J: TRBJ2-7

CDR3: ASSLRTSGRDNNEQF
D: TRBD2
V: TRBV7-2
J: TRBJ2-1

CDR3: ASSLLRAGTDTQY
D: TRBD2
V: TRBV13
J: TRBJ2-3

CDR3: ASKKSGSQETQY
D: -
V: TRBV7-2
J: TRBJ2-5

CDR3: ASNERDTQY
D: -
V: TRBV30
J: TRBJ2-3

CDR3: AWGRASSGPEGQPQH
D: -
V: TRBV30
J: TRBJ1-5

CDR3: AWSVRQSAEQY
D: -
V: TRBV30
J: TRBJ2-7

CDR3: ASSSRPQETQY
D: -
V: TRBV13
J: TRBJ2-5

CDR3: SVRVSSSYNEQF
D: -
V: TRBV29-1
J: TRBJ2-1

CDR3: ASSLAGLAGNTGELF
D: TRBD2
V: TRBV7-2
J: TRBJ2-2

CDR3: ASSLEVEAF
D: -
V: TRBV11-2
J: TRBJ1-1

CDR3: AFTTNSPLH
D: -
V: TRBV30
J: TRBJ1-6

CDR3: AISESDNEQF
D: -
V: TRBV10-3
J: TRBJ2-1

CDR3: ASSPTNLIANVLT
D: -
V: TRBV9
J: TRBJ2-6

CDR3: ASSPRGVRVDEQF
D: -
V: TRBV4-3
J: TRBJ2-1

CDR3: ASRGREGETQY
D: TRBD2
V: TRBV6-5
J: TRBJ2-5

CDR3: ASSPRLAYGDTQY
D: TRBD2
V: TRBV7-9
J: TRBJ2-3

CDR3: ASGTGTGGGETQY
D: TRBD1
V: TRBV28
J: TRBJ2-5

CDR3: ASSYQATGANVLT
D: -
V: TRBV6-6
J: TRBJ2-6

CDR3: ASSLTGGMDGELF
D: TRBD1
V: TRBV5-1
J: TRBJ2-2

CDR3: ASSYRQGTQY
D: TRBD1
V: TRBV6-6
J: TRBJ2-3

CDR3: ATSRDMTSGPNEQF
D: TRBD2
V: TRBV15
J: TRBJ2-1

CDR3: AWSVGASPSPLH
D: -
V: TRBV30
J: TRBJ1-6

CDR3: ASSLLWNRGDTQY
D: -
V: TRBV5-1
J: TRBJ2-3

CDR3: ASSPRSGQETQY
D: -
V: TRBV18
J: TRBJ2-5

CDR3: SVPGQGGTEAF
D: TRBD1
V: TRBV29-1
J: TRBJ1-1